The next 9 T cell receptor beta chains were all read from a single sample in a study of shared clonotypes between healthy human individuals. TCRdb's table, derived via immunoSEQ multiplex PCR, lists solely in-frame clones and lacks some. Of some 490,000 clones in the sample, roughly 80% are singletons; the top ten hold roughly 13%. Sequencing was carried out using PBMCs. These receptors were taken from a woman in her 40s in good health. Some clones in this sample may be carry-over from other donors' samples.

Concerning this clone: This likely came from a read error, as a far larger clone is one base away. This CDR3 is CDWKDPGLDGNEQFF. CDR3 DNA: TGTGACTGGAAAGACCCGGGACTAGATGGAAATGAGCAGTTCTTC. The J gene is TRBJ2-1, the V gene TRBV30; 8 bases match TRBD2. Per germline, CDR1 GTSNPN and CDR2 SVGIG (reference sequence). This CDR3 spans 15 amino acids.

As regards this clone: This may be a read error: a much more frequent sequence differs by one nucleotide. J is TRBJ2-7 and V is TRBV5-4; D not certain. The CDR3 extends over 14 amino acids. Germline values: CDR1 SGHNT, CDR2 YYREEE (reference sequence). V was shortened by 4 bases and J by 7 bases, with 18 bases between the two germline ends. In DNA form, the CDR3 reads TGTGCCAGCAGCCCCTCGCAGAGGTCAGGAGAGCAGTACTTC. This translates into CASSPSQRSGEQYF.

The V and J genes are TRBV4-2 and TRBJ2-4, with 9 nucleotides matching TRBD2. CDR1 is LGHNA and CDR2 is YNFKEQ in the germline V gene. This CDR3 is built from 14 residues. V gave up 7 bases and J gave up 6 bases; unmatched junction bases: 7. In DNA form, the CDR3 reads TGTGCCAGCAAACCGGCTAGCGGGACAAACATTCAGTACTTC. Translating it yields CASKPASGTNIQYF.

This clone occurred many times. The CDR3 region is CASSAGRDGHYEQYF. For the CDR3, the DNA is TGTGCCAGTAGTGCCGGGAGGGACGGTCACTACGAGCAGTACTTC. The chain uses TRBV19 and TRBJ2-7; TRBD2 agrees at 8 bases. Germline V gene sequence: CDR1 LNHDA, CDR2 SQIVND (reference sequence). CDR3 length equals 15 residues. The junction had 9 bases not matched to a gene; V was cut back by 5 bases and J by 3 bases. The full variable domain, completed using reference TRBV19 and TRBJ2-7, is DGGITQSPKYLFRKEGQNVTLSCEQNLNHDAMYWYRQDPGQGLRLIYYSQIVNDFQKGDIAEGYSVSREKKESFPLTVTSAQKNPTAFYLCASSAGRDGHYEQYFGPGTRLTVT.

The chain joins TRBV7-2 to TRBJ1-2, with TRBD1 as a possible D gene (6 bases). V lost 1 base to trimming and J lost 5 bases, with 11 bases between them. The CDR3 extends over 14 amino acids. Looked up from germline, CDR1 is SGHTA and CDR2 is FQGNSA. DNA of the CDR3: TGTGCCAGCAGCTTAGACAGGGTCTCGTATGGCTACACCTTC. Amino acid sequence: CASSLDRVSYGYTF. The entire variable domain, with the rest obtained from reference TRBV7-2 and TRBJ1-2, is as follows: GAGVSQSPSNKVTEKGKDVELRCDPISGHTALYWYRQSLGQGLEFLIYFQGNSAPDKSGLPSDRFSAERTGGSVSTLTIQRTQQEDSAVYLCASSLDRVSYGYTFGSGTRLTVV.

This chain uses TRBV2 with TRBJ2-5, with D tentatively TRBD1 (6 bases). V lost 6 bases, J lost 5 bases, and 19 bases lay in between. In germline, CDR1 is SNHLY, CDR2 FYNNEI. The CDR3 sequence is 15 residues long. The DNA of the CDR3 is TGTGCCAGCAGCGTCCGACAGGCTGGCGTGGAGACCCAGTACTTC. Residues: CASSVRQAGVETQYF.

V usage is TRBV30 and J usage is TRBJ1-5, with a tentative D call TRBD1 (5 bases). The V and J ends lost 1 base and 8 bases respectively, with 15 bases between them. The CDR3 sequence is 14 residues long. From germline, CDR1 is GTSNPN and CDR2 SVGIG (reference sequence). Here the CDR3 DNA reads TGTGCCTGGAGTGCCGGGACCCCGATTGAGCCCCAGCATTTT. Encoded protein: CAWSAGTPIEPQHF.

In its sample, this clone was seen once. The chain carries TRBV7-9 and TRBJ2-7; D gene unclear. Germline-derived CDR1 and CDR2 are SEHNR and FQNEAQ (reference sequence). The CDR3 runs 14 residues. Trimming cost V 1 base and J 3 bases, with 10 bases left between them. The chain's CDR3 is CASSLGGLFYEQYF. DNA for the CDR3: TGTGCCAGCAGCTTAGGCGGTCTGTTCTACGAGCAGTACTTC.

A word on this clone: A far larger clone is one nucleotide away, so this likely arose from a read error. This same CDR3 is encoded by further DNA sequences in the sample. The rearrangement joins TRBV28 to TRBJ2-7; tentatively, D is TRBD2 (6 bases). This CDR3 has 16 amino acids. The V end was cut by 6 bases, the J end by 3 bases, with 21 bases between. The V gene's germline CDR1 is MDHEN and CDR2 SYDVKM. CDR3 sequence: CASRSAWAGTYYEQYF. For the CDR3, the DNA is TGTGCCAGCAGGTCCGCGTGGGCAGGGACTTACTACGAGCAGTACTTC.